Sequencing of this TCR beta chain was carried out in a study of T-cell reconstitution after alpha-beta-depleted transplantation in children. The library targeted TCRbeta and was prepared with unique molecular identifiers. Using its own MiXCR run on the PCR reads, TCRdb lists one record per CDR3 protein. The sample yields about 600,000 distinct CDR3 sequences, about 11% seen once. With 1 base removed from V and 8 bases from J, the gap between germline ends came to 12 bases. The germline gives CDR1 SGHNT, CDR2 YENEEA. The CDR3 is 14 amino acids. The V call is TRBV11-3, the J call TRBJ2-1; TRBD1 is a possible D gene (6 bases). Sequences were derived from PBMCs from the stem cell graft donor, sampled from the stem cell graft. The sequence was collected from a human donor who donated a stem cell graft to a child with acute myeloid leukemia. CDR3 loop: CASSLGFEGDEQFF. The CDR3 DNA follows: TGTGCCAGCAGCTTAGGCTTTGAGGGGGATGAGCAGTTCTTC.